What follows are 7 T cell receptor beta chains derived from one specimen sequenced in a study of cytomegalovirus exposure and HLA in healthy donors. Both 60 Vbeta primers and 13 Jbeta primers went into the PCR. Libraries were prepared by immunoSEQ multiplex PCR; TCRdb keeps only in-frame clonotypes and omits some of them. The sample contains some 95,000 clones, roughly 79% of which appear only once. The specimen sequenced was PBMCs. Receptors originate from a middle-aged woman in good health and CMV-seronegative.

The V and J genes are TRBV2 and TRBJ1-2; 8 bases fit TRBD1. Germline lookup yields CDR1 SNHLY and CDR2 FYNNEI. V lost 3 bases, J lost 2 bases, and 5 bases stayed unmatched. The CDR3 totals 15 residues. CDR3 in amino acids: CASSDRGRRNYGYTF. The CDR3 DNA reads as TGTGCCAGCAGTGACAGGGGGCGCCGAAACTATGGCTACACCTTC.

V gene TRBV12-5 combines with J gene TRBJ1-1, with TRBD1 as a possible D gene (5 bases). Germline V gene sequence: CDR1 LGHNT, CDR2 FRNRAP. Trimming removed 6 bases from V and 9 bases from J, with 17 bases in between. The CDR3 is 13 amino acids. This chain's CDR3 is CASGDLGPPKAFF. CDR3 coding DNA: TGTGCTAGTGGGGACCTGGGGCCTCCAAAAGCTTTCTTT.

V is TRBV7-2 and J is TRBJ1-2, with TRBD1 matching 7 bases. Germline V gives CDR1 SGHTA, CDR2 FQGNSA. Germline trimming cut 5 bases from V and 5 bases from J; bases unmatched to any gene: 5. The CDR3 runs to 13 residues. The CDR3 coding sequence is TGTGCCAGCAGCAGGGACAGTCGTTATGGCTACACCTTC. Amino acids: CASSRDSRYGYTF.

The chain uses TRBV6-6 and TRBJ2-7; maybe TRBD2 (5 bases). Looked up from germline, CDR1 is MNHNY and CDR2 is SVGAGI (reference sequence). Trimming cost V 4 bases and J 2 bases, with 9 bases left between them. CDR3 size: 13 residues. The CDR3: CASSSGSTYEQYF. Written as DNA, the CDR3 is TGTGCCAGCAGTTCGGGGTCAACCTACGAGCAGTACTTC.

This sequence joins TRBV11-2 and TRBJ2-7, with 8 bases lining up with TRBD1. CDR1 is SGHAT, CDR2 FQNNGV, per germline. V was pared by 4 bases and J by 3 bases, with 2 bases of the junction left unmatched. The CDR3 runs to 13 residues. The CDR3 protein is CASSSGTGYEQYF. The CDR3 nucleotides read TGTGCCAGCAGCTCCGGGACAGGCTACGAGCAGTACTTC.

CDR3 amino acids: CASSFASLGRRGANVLTF. The CDR3 bases are TGTGCCAGCAGTTTTGCTTCGTTGGGGCGCCGAGGGGCCAACGTCCTGACTTTC. V and J are TRBV27 and TRBJ2-6; D is perhaps TRBD1 (5 bases). The CDR3 runs to 18 residues. The germline V and J ends were trimmed by 3 bases and 4 bases, with 19 bases remaining between them. Per the germline V gene, CDR1 is MNHEY and CDR2 is SMNVEV (reference sequence).

Here the CDR3 reads CASSPSPGTGFNREQYF. For the CDR3, the DNA is TGTGCCAGCAGTCCCTCCCCCGGGACAGGGTTTAATCGAGAGCAGTACTTC. The chain links TRBV27 to TRBJ2-7, with 9 bases identical to TRBD1. V lost 5 bases, J lost 7 bases, and 18 bases stayed unmatched. The CDR3 has 17 amino acids. Germline CDR1 MNHEY, CDR2 SMNVEV (reference sequence).